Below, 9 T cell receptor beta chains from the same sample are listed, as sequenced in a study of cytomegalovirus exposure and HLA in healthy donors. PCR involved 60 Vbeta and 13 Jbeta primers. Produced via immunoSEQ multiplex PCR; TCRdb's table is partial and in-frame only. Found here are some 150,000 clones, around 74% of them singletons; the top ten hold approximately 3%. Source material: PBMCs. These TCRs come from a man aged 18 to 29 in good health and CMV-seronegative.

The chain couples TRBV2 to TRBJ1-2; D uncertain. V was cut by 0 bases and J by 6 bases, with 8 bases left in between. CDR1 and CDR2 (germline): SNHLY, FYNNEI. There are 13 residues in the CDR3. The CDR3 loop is CASSEAYSDGYTF. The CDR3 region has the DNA TGTGCCAGCAGTGAAGCGTACTCTGATGGCTACACCTTC.

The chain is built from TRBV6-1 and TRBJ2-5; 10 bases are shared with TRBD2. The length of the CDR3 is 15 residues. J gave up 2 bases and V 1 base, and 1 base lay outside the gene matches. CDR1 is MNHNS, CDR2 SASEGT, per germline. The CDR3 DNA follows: TGTGCCAGCAGTGAAGTAGCGGGGGGACAAGAGACCCAGTACTTC. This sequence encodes CASSEVAGGQETQYF.

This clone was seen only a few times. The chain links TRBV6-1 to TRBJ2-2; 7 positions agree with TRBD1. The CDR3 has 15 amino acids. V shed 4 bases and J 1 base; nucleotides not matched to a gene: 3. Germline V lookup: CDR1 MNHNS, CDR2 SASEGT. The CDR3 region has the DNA TGTGCCAGCAGTGGGGGGACAGAGAACACCGGGGAGCTGTTTTTT. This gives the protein CASSGGTENTGELFF.

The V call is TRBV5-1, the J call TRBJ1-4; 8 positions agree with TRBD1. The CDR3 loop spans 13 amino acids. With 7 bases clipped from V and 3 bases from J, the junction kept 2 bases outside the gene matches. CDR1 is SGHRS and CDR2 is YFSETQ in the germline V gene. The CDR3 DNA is TGCGCCAGCCGGACAGGGTCTAATGAAAAACTGTTTTTT. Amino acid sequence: CASRTGSNEKLFF.

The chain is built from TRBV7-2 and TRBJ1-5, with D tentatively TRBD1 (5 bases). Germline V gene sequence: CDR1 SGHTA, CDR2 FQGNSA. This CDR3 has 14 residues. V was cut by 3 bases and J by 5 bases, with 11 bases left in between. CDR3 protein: CASSLGGGYQPQHF. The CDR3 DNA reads TGTGCCAGCAGCTTGGGGGGAGGTTATCAGCCCCAGCATTTT. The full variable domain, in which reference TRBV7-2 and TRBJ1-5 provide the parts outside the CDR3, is GAGVSQSPSNKVTEKGKDVELRCDPISGHTALYWYRQSLGQGLEFLIYFQGNSAPDKSGLPSDRFSAERTGGSVSTLTIQRTQQEDSAVYLCASSLGGGYQPQHFGDGTRLSIL.

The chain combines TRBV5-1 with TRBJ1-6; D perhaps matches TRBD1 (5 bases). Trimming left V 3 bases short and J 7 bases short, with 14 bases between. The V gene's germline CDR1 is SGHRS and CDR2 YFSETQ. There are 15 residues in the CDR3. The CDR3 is CASSSIGGSNSPLHF. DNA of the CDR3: TGCGCCAGCAGCTCTATTGGGGGGTCCAATTCACCCCTCCACTTT.

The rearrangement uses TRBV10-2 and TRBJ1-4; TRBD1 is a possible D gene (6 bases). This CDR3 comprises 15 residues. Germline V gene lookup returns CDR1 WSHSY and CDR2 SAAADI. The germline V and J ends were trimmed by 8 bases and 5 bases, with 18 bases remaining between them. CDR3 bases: TGCGCCAGCGCCAGTGGAACCGGACAGAATGAAAAACTGTTTTTT. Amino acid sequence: CASASGTGQNEKLFF.

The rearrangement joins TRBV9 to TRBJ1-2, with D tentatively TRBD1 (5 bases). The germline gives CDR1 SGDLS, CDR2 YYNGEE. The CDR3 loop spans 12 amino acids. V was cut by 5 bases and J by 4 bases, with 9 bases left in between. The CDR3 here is CASRTQGYGYTF. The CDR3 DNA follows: TGTGCCAGCAGGACGCAGGGCTATGGCTACACCTTC. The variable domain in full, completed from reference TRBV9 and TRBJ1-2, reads DSGVTQTPKHLITATGQRVTLRCSPRSGDLSVYWYQQSLDQGLQFLIQYYNGEERAKGNILERFSAQQFPDLHSELNLSSLELGDSALYFCASRTQGYGYTFGSGTRLTVV.

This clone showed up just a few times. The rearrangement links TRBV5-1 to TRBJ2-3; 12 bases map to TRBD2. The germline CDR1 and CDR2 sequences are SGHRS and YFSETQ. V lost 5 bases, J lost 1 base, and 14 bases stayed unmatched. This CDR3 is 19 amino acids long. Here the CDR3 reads CASSPLAGGSRFGTDTQYF. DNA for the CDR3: TGCGCCAGCAGTCCTCTAGCGGGGGGGTCCCGTTTTGGCACAGATACGCAGTATTTT.